The T cell receptor beta chain under discussion was sequenced for a study of T cells after yellow fever vaccination. Findings and caveats of the study: Most clones from primary vaccination resurfaced after the booster (around 95% CD4, over 75% CD8).

Each CDR3 protein is one row after TCRdb ran MiXCR on the 5' RACE reads. The table records about 400,000 distinct CDR3 sequences, about 6.2% of them present only once. This clonotype was counted between two and nine times. Its antigen is not identified. V was cut by 4 bases and J by 8 bases, with 28 bases left in between. CDR1 is SGDLS, CDR2 YYNGEE, per germline. The CDR3 spans 18 residues. The gene calls are TRBV9 and TRBJ2-1; unclear D gene. The starting material was PBMCs, obtained 5 days after the yellow fever booster vaccination. The source is a man aged 25 to 40 who received the YFV17D yellow fever vaccine. The CDR3 DNA follows: TGTGCCAGCAGCCCGAGATCGACCAGTTTACCTAGGATCGATGAGCAGTTCTTC. This codes for CASSPRSTSLPRIDEQFF.